The 20 T cell receptor beta chains in this list originate from one sample, sequenced in a study of blood T cells in healthy people across ages. A second PCR of roughly 7 to 11 cycles used a sample-barcoded 5' primer and a J-beta primer mix. TCRdb redid the calling of the 5' RACE reads with MiXCR, one entry per CDR3 protein. The table lists around 1,500,000 distinct CDR3 sequences, under 30% of them singletons. What was sequenced was blood. These receptors all come from a woman in her 30s in good health.

The chain carries TRBV4-1 and TRBJ2-3, with 10 bases matching TRBD1. V lost 1 base to trimming and J lost 4 bases; unmatched junction nucleotides: 2. The CDR3 consists of 15 residues. The germline gives CDR1 MGHRA, CDR2 YSYEKL. Here the CDR3 reads CASSQGTGGSDTQYF. In DNA form, the CDR3 reads TGCGCCAGCAGCCAAGGGACAGGGGGATCAGATACGCAGTATTTT.

The chain couples TRBV6-5 to TRBJ2-4, with 9 bases aligning to TRBD1. After removal of 5 bases from V and 0 bases from J, the junction contained 5 bases not matched to a gene. The CDR3 runs to 16 residues. Germline V gene data show CDR1 as MNHEY and CDR2 as SVGAGI. The CDR3 DNA is TGTGCCAGCAGTCATGGGACAGGGTTAGCCAAAAACATTCAGTACTTC. This gives the protein CASSHGTGLAKNIQYF.

This clonotype was recorded a few times. This chain connects TRBV20-1 to TRBJ2-7; D is possibly TRBD2 (6 bases). The ends were cut back, 4 bases at V and 3 bases at J, with 19 bases in the middle. Per germline, CDR1 DFQATT and CDR2 SNEGSKA (reference sequence). This CDR3 contains 15 residues. The DNA for the CDR3 is TGCAGTGCTATCCAGGGAGAGGCCGGGGGCTACGAGCAGTACTTC. Translating it yields CSAIQGEAGGYEQYF.

The chain couples TRBV20-1 to TRBJ2-3; 9 bases map to TRBD1. V shed 6 bases, J shed 3 bases, and the junction held 7 bases outside the gene matches. The CDR3 is 14 amino acids. The germline V gene has CDR1 DFQATT and CDR2 SNEGSKA (reference sequence). CDR3 nucleotides: TGCAGTGCCTTGGGACAGGGCGGAACAGATACGCAGTATTTT. Protein: CSALGQGGTDTQYF.

This clonotype was found a few times. This sequence joins TRBV7-9 and TRBJ1-2; D is ambiguous. The CDR3 has 11 residues. Germline CDR1 is SEHNR and CDR2 is FQNEAQ (reference sequence). V was cut by 8 bases and J by 8 bases, with 12 bases left in between. This CDR3 reads CASSSKVGYTF. The DNA for the CDR3 is TGTGCCAGCTCCTCGAAGGTCGGCTACACCTTC.

This rearrangement joins TRBV3-1 to TRBJ2-7, with D perhaps TRBD2 (7 bases). Gene TRBJ2-5 matches the end of the DNA better, so the J call may be wrong. Germline lookup yields CDR1 LGHDT and CDR2 YNNKEL (reference sequence). The CDR3 has 14 residues. CDR3 in amino acids: CASGALTRGGTQYF. For the CDR3, the DNA is TGTGCCAGCGGGGCCCTGACTAGGGGGGGGACCCAGTACTTC.

CDR3 DNA: TGTGCCAGCTCACGATCAGACGAAGCTTTCTTT. Translation: CASSRSDEAFF. The chain is built from TRBV18 and TRBJ1-1; D unresolved. The germline gives CDR1 KGHSH, CDR2 LQKENI. Trimming shortened V by 4 bases and J by 8 bases, and 8 bases separated the two germline ends. The CDR3 extends over 11 amino acids.

Worth noting for this clonotype: A far more abundant clone sits one base away, making this likely a read error. J is TRBJ2-5 and V is TRBV7-3, with D possibly matching TRBD2 (5 bases). This CDR3 spans 13 amino acids. CDR1 is SGHTA and CDR2 is FQGTGA in the germline V gene. In nucleotides, the CDR3 is TGTGCCGGCAGCTTGACGGGGAGAGAGACCCAGTACTTC. As protein: CAGSLTGRETQYF.

J is TRBJ2-4 and V is TRBV27; D is possibly TRBD1 or TRBD2 (5 bases each). Trimming cost V 4 bases and J 13 bases, with 17 bases left between them. The germline V gene encodes CDR1 MNHEY and CDR2 SMNVEV (reference sequence). CDR3 size: 13 residues. This CDR3 is CASSSPGRNEQYF. As DNA, the CDR3 is TGTGCCAGCAGTTCCCCGGGACGCAATGAGCAGTACTTC.

In its sample, this clonotype was seen a few times. This sequence joins TRBV5-8 and TRBJ1-5; TRBD1 is a possible D gene (5 bases). Deletions cut 0 bases from V and 1 base from J, with 17 bases between. The CDR3 runs 18 residues. From germline, CDR1 is SGHTS and CDR2 YDEGEE. The CDR3 sequence is CASSLGGRGHKSNQPQHF. The CDR3 coding sequence is TGTGCCAGCAGCTTGGGAGGGCGAGGACATAAGAGCAATCAGCCCCAGCATTTT.

In regard to this clonotype: A read error may explain this, as a much larger clone is one base away. This sequence joins TRBV6-1 and TRBJ2-4, with 14 bases identical to TRBD2. The CDR3 spans 18 residues. Germline V gene data show CDR1 as MNHNS and CDR2 as SASEGT. DNA for the CDR3: TGTTCCAGCAAGGGACTAGCGGGAGAGGGAGCCTGGGGAAACATTCAGTACTTC. It yields the protein CSSKGLAGEGAWGNIQYF.

To note about this clonotype: A much bigger clone sits one base away, suggesting this may be a read error. The rearrangement links TRBV29-1 to TRBJ2-5, with TRBD2 matching 15 bases. The trim removed 5 bases at V and 11 bases at J, leaving 15 bases unmatched. Germline V gene lookup returns CDR1 SQVTM and CDR2 ANQGSEA. This CDR3 has 16 residues. CDR3 nucleotides: TGCAGCGTTTCCGGGACTAGCGGGAGGCTTTGGGATGAGCAGTACTTC. The encoded protein is CSVSGTSGRLWDEQYF.

This clonotype was observed a few times. The chain links TRBV12-3 or TRBV12-4 to TRBJ1-2; no firm D call. This CDR3 has 13 amino acids. V dropped 7 bases and J dropped 4 bases, with 13 bases sitting between them. CDR3 loop: CASTFSFVYGYTF. The CDR3 coding sequence is TGTGCCAGCACCTTTTCCTTCGTCTATGGCTACACCTTC.

The genes are TRBV20-1 and TRBJ2-5, with D hard to call. V gave up 4 bases and J gave up 4 bases, with 16 bases separating them. CDR3 length: 14 residues. In germline, CDR1 is DFQATT, CDR2 SNEGSKA (reference sequence). DNA of the CDR3: TGCAGTGCTACTCACCCGGGCGGCTCAGAGACCCAGTACTTC. Translation: CSATHPGGSETQYF.

The CDR3 region has the DNA TGTGCCAGCAGAGGCGGACTGCCCAATCAGCCCCAGCATTTT. Translated: CASRGGLPNQPQHF. The rearrangement uses TRBV6-1 and TRBJ1-5; the D is unclear. The CDR3 spans 14 residues. CDR1 is MNHNS and CDR2 is SASEGT in the germline V gene. The germline V and J ends were trimmed by 6 bases and 3 bases, with 12 bases remaining between them.

The chain combines TRBV6-5 with TRBJ2-7; 9 nucleotides line up with TRBD1. This CDR3 has 15 amino acids. Looked up from germline, CDR1 is MNHEY and CDR2 is SVGAGI. Trimming cost V 7 bases and J 6 bases; bases outside gene matches: 13. CDR3 in amino acids: CASTKNRDRVVEQYF. The CDR3 coding sequence is TGTGCCAGCACGAAGAACCGGGACAGGGTAGTCGAGCAGTACTTC.

In its sample, this clonotype was seen once. The chain uses TRBV9 and TRBJ1-5; unclear D gene. This CDR3 contains 12 residues. V was clipped by 5 bases and J by 6 bases, with 9 bases between them. Germline V CDR1 and CDR2: SGDLS, YYNGEE. The CDR3 bases are TGTGCCAGCAGTGGCTGCCTTCAGCCCCAGCATTTT. Its translation: CASSGCLQPQHF.

This clonotype was detected many times. This chain joins TRBV7-9 and TRBJ2-5; 9 bases map to TRBD1. This CDR3 spans 16 amino acids. Germline V gives CDR1 SEHNR, CDR2 FQNEAQ (reference sequence). Trimming cost V 1 base and J 5 bases; bases outside gene matches: 8. DNA for the CDR3: TGTGCCAGCAGCTTAGTCGGGACAGGGAATGGGGAGACCCAGTACTTC. Protein sequence: CASSLVGTGNGETQYF. The full variable domain, rest sourced from reference TRBV7-9 and TRBJ2-5, is DTGVSQNPRHKITKRGQNVTFRCDPISEHNRLYWYRQTLGQGPEFLTYFQNEAQLEKSRLLSDRFSAERPKGSFSTLEIQRTEQGDSAMYLCASSLVGTGNGETQYFGPGTRLLVL.

This clonotype occurred a few times. The V call is TRBV28, the J call TRBJ2-4, with D perhaps matching TRBD1 (5 bases). The CDR3 extends over 16 amino acids. From germline, CDR1 is MDHEN and CDR2 SYDVKM. Between the trimmed V and J ends, which lost 3 bases and 7 bases, there was a span of 19 bases. The CDR3 sequence is CASSFLGVMGRNIQYF. The DNA for the CDR3 is TGTGCCAGCAGTTTTTTAGGGGTGATGGGTCGGAACATTCAGTACTTC.

A word on this clonotype: Since no conserved phenylalanine or tryptophan closes the CDR3, a read error is the likely cause. The rearrangement joins TRBV3-1 to TRBJ1-1; D ambiguous. V gave up 4 bases and J gave up 0 bases, with 12 bases separating them. This CDR3 has 15 residues. CDR1 LGHDT and CDR2 YNNKEL come from the germline V gene (reference sequence). The CDR3 nucleotides are TGTGCCAGCAGCCCCCAAAGAGGCATGAACACTGAAGCTTTCTCT. Protein sequence: CASSPQRGMNTEAFS.